This is a list of T cell receptor beta chains from one sample in a study of cytomegalovirus exposure and HLA in healthy donors. Assay used: immunoSEQ multiplex PCR; TCRdb lists only in-frame clones, some missing. The sample includes around 150,000 clones, around 79% of them seen just once. Sequenced material: PBMCs. The receptors here all came from a woman in her fifties or sixties in good health and CMV-seropositive. CDR3s include the opening cysteine and the closing phenylalanine or tryptophan. Each record gives: clone size, J gene, V gene, D gene, CDR3 DNA, CDR3 protein. D genes are given only for firm matches. Only some rows state a clone size, as once, few, many or a class for expanded clones.

abundance: -; j_gene: TRBJ2-3; v_gene: TRBV5-1; d_gene: TRBD1; CDR3nt: TGCGCCAGCAGCGAGACAGGGAGCACAGATACGCAGTATTTT; CDR3aa: CASSETGSTDTQYF
abundance: -; j_gene: TRBJ1-6; v_gene: TRBV7-2; d_gene: -; CDR3nt: TGTGCCAGCAGCTTAACCAGGGTTTTCTATAATTCACCCCTCCACTTT; CDR3aa: CASSLTRVFYNSPLHF
abundance: -; j_gene: TRBJ1-2; v_gene: TRBV4-3; d_gene: TRBD1; CDR3nt: TGCGCCAGCAGCCAAGGGGACAGGGGGCACGGCTACACCTTC; CDR3aa: CASSQGDRGHGYTF
abundance: few; j_gene: TRBJ2-1; v_gene: TRBV5-1; d_gene: -; CDR3nt: TGCGCCAGCAGCTCGGGAAGCGGTAGCTCCTACAATGAGCAGTTCTTC; CDR3aa: CASSSGSGSSYNEQFF
abundance: -; j_gene: TRBJ2-7; v_gene: TRBV9; d_gene: -; CDR3nt: TGTGCCAGCAGCGTAGGCCCGAGGGAGCCCCTCTCCTACGAGCAGTACTTC; CDR3aa: CASSVGPREPLSYEQYF
abundance: -; j_gene: TRBJ1-2; v_gene: TRBV7-2; d_gene: TRBD1; CDR3nt: TGTGCCAGCAGCTTAGGGAACAGGGGCTATGGCTACACCTTC; CDR3aa: CASSLGNRGYGYTF
abundance: -; j_gene: TRBJ1-6; v_gene: TRBV4-3; d_gene: -; CDR3nt: TGCGCCAGCAGCCAGGACAGAAGCTCCTATAATTCACCCCTCCACTTT; CDR3aa: CASSQDRSSYNSPLHF
abundance: -; j_gene: TRBJ1-2; v_gene: TRBV5-6; d_gene: TRBD1; CDR3nt: TGTGCCAGCAGCCCCCCCACCTCGACAGGGAATCACTATGGCTACACCTTC; CDR3aa: CASSPPTSTGNHYGYTF
abundance: -; j_gene: TRBJ1-1; v_gene: TRBV27; d_gene: TRBD1; CDR3nt: TGTGCCAGCAGGGGAGGGACAGGGAACACTGAAGCTTTCTTT; CDR3aa: CASRGGTGNTEAFF
abundance: few; j_gene: TRBJ2-1; v_gene: TRBV29-1; d_gene: TRBD2; CDR3nt: TGCAGCGTGTTTTTGGGCGGGGGAACCTACAATGAGCAGTTCTTC; CDR3aa: CSVFLGGGTYNEQFF
abundance: -; j_gene: TRBJ2-6; v_gene: TRBV27; d_gene: -; CDR3nt: TGTGCCAGCAGTGGCGGACAGTTCCGCTCTGGGGCCAACGTCCTGACTTTC; CDR3aa: CASSGGQFRSGANVLTF
abundance: -; j_gene: TRBJ1-2; v_gene: TRBV6-5; d_gene: -; CDR3nt: TGTGCCAGCAGAGACAGGTTTGGGGAGTACTATGGCTACACCTTC; CDR3aa: CASRDRFGEYYGYTF
abundance: -; j_gene: TRBJ1-2; v_gene: TRBV6-1; d_gene: TRBD1; CDR3nt: TGTGCCAGCGCTATTCCGGGACAGGGGGATGGCTACACCTTC; CDR3aa: CASAIPGQGDGYTF
abundance: once; j_gene: TRBJ2-4; v_gene: TRBV5-1; d_gene: TRBD2; CDR3nt: TGCGCCAGCAGCGCCGGGGGGACAGCCAAAAACATTCAGTACTTC; CDR3aa: CASSAGGTAKNIQYF
abundance: once; j_gene: TRBJ1-1; v_gene: TRBV6-6; d_gene: TRBD1; CDR3nt: TGTGCCAGCAGTTACCCTCTGGACAGGGCTGAAGCTTTCTTT; CDR3aa: CASSYPLDRAEAFF
abundance: -; j_gene: TRBJ2-7; v_gene: TRBV4-1; d_gene: TRBD2; CDR3nt: TGCGCCAGCAGCCAAGCCGGCCTAGCGGGATATTCTCCCCACGAGCAGTACTTC; CDR3aa: CASSQAGLAGYSPHEQYF
abundance: few; j_gene: TRBJ1-5; v_gene: TRBV10-3; d_gene: -; CDR3nt: TGTGCCATCAGTGGGATCCCGGGAGAGAGGCCCCAGCATTTT; CDR3aa: CAISGIPGERPQHF
abundance: -; j_gene: TRBJ2-1; v_gene: TRBV6-5; d_gene: TRBD2; CDR3nt: TGTGCCAGCAGTTACGGAGTTGGTGGGGGGGGAAATGAGCAGTTCTTC; CDR3aa: CASSYGVGGGGNEQFF
abundance: few; j_gene: TRBJ2-3; v_gene: TRBV7-6; d_gene: TRBD1; CDR3nt: TGTGCCAGCAGCACCCATCGGACAGGGCCAGATACGCAGTATTTT; CDR3aa: CASSTHRTGPDTQYF
abundance: -; j_gene: TRBJ2-1; v_gene: TRBV30; d_gene: TRBD2; CDR3nt: TGTGCCTGGAGTCCACTAGCGGGGTTGCTTACCGAGCAGTTCTTC; CDR3aa: CAWSPLAGLLTEQFF
abundance: -; j_gene: TRBJ1-2; v_gene: TRBV27; d_gene: TRBD1; CDR3nt: TGTGCCAGCAGTTATCGACAGGGACTTGCCTATGGCTACACCTTC; CDR3aa: CASSYRQGLAYGYTF
abundance: -; j_gene: TRBJ1-3; v_gene: TRBV6-5; d_gene: -; CDR3nt: TGTGCCAGCAGCCGCGGACTGCACTCTGGAAACACCATATATTTT; CDR3aa: CASSRGLHSGNTIYF
abundance: -; j_gene: TRBJ1-5; v_gene: TRBV28; d_gene: -; CDR3nt: TGTGCCAGCAGAGGACAGAGGGGTCAGCCCCAGCATTTT; CDR3aa: CASRGQRGQPQHF
abundance: -; j_gene: TRBJ1-3; v_gene: TRBV2; d_gene: -; CDR3nt: TGTGCCAGCAGTGAAGGGGGGGGTACCTCTGGAAACACCATATATTTT; CDR3aa: CASSEGGGTSGNTIYF
abundance: -; j_gene: TRBJ2-4; v_gene: TRBV1; d_gene: -; CDR3nt: TGCACCAGCAGCCTGCGGGAGGGCCTTTACATTCAGTACTTC; CDR3aa: CTSSLREGLYIQYF
abundance: -; j_gene: TRBJ2-1; v_gene: TRBV20-1; d_gene: -; CDR3nt: TGCAGTGCCGCGTCTAATGAGCAGTTCTTC; CDR3aa: CSAASNEQFF
abundance: -; j_gene: TRBJ1-4; v_gene: TRBV7-2; d_gene: -; CDR3nt: TGTGCCAGCAGCTTTGGGCAGCCTACAACTAATGAAAAACTGTTTTTT; CDR3aa: CASSFGQPTTNEKLFF